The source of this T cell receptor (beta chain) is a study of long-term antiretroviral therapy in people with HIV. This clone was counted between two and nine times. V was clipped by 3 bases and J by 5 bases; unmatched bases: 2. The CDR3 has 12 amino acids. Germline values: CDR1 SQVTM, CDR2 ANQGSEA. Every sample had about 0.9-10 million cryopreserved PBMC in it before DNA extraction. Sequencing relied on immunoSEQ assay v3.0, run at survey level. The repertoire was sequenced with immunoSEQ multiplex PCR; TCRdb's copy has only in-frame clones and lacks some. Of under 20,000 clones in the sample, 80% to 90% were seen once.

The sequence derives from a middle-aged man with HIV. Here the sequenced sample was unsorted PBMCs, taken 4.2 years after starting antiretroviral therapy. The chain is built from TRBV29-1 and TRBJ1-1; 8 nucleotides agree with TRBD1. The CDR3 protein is CSVETGVTEAFF. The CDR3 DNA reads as TGCAGCGTTGAGACAGGGGTGACTGAAGCTTTCTTT.